This T cell receptor beta chain came from a study of Tregs in tolerant kidney transplant recipients. Whole-study findings and limits: Nucleotide sequences could not be compared across some patients' samples due to primer changes.

Turning to this clone: Its antigen is currently unknown.

Germline assignment: CDR1 MGHRA and CDR2 YSYEKL. This CDR3 region has 15 residues. The V and J ends lost 5 bases and 5 bases, in that order; junction bases with no gene match: 6. Sequenced by immunoSEQ multiplex PCR; TCRdb stores in-frame clones only, minus some. The sample has 50,000 or so clones, approximately 89% seen once. Recipients received nonmyeloablative bone marrow transplants from related graft donors, with transient mixed chimerism. V usage is TRBV4-1 and J usage is TRBJ2-7, with 13 bases fitting TRBD2. The TCR comes from a human patient who received a combined kidney and bone marrow transplant. Some T cells may be the graft donor's. The sample in question was CD8+ T cells from blood (PBMCs), obtained 12 months after the transplant. CDR3 loop: CASSLLAGGPHEQYF. DNA for the CDR3: TGCGCCAGCAGCTTACTAGCGGGAGGGCCCCACGAGCAGTACTTC.